These T cell receptor beta chains were read from a single sample in a study of blood T cell repertoires in COVID-19. Profiling relied on immunoSEQ multiplex PCR, and the TCRdb table lists in-frame clones only, not all of them. The table includes some 170,000 clones, over 60% detected once. Sequencing used peripheral blood. The receptors shown here come from a woman in her 70s with acute or convalescent COVID-19. Each CDR3 is given with its conserved first and last residue. A D gene is named only where the DNA matches it firmly. Some rows mark clone size as missing; the rest say once, few, many or name a class of expanded clone.

>TRBJ1-5|NA|few|TRBV2
TGTGCCAGCAATAGGGCAGGGAATCAGCCCCAGCATTTT
CASNRAGNQPQHF
>TRBJ2-1|TRBD1|once|TRBV7-3
TGTGCCAGCAGCTTCTCGGGACAGTACAATGAGCAGTTCTTC
CASSFSGQYNEQFF
>TRBJ1-6|NA|NA|TRBV5-6
TGTGCCAGCAGCGCCCGTGAGGAGCCTTATAATTCACCCCTCCACTTT
CASSAREEPYNSPLHF
>TRBJ1-1|TRBD1|NA|TRBV7-9
TGTGCCAGCAGCCCAGGGGGGCAGACTGAAGCTTTCTTT
CASSPGGQTEAFF
>TRBJ2-2|NA|NA|TRBV18
TGTGCCAGTTCTGACAGTCAACTCGCGAACACCGGGGAGCTGTTTTTT
CASSDSQLANTGELFF
>TRBJ2-1|TRBD2|NA|TRBV28
TGTGCCAGCAGTGCCGGACTAGCGGGCTTGAGCGAGCAGAGCTCCTACAATGAGCAGTTCTTC
CASSAGLAGLSEQSSYNEQFF
>TRBJ2-3|TRBD2|few|TRBV6-4
TGTGCCAGCAGTGACGCTAGCGGGAGATCAGATACGCAGTATTTT
CASSDASGRSDTQYF
>TRBJ2-7|TRBD2|NA|TRBV3-1/TRBV3-2
TGTGCCAGCAGCCAAGATGGAGCGGGAGGGCCCCAGTACTTC
CASSQDGAGGPQYF
>TRBJ1-2|NA|NA|TRBV19
TGTGCCAGTAGTATTCAGGAGGACGAGGGCTACACCTTC
CASSIQEDEGYTF
>TRBJ2-1|TRBD2|NA|TRBV12-3/TRBV12-4
TGTGCCAGCAGGACTTTAGCGGGGAGTCTTGTCTTC
CASRTLAGSLVF
>TRBJ1-2|TRBD1|many|TRBV7-9
TGTGCCAGCAGCTCTACCTCACAGGGGACAGCTTATGGCTACACCTTC
CASSSTSQGTAYGYTF
>TRBJ2-1|NA|NA|TRBV10-3
TGTGCCATCAGTTTAGCGAGCAACTCCTACAATGAGCAGTTCTTC
CAISLASNSYNEQFF
>TRBJ2-1|TRBD2|NA|TRBV19
TGTGCCACCGCGCTAGCTAGCGGGAGCAATGAGCAGTTCTTC
CATALASGSNEQFF
>TRBJ2-7|NA|few|TRBV3-1/TRBV3-2
TGTGCCAGCAGCCAAGTTTTGACTCCGTACGAGCAGTACTTC
CASSQVLTPYEQYF
>TRBJ2-1|TRBD2|once|TRBV3-1/TRBV3-2
TGTGCCAGCAGCCAAGATTTAGGACTAGCGGGAGGAGTTGGGCAGTTCTTC
CASSQDLGLAGGVGQFF
>TRBJ1-3|NA|NA|TRBV5-6
TGTGCCAGCAGCTTGGGGTTAGCCTCTGGAAACACCATATATTTT
CASSLGLASGNTIYF
>TRBJ1-5|NA|NA|TRBV6-1
TGTGCCAGCAGTGAATTGAGGGCGGGGAGCAATCAGCCCCAGCATTTT
CASSELRAGSNQPQHF
>TRBJ2-7|NA|once|TRBV7-8
TGTGCCAGCAGCTTAGCGGGAGATTTTGGAGAGCAGTACTTC
CASSLAGDFGEQYF
>TRBJ1-4|TRBD1|few|TRBV30
TGTGCCTGGAGTGACCCGGGACAGGAAAATGAAAAACTGTTTTTT
CAWSDPGQENEKLFF
>TRBJ1-5|NA|once|TRBV6-1
TGTGCCAGCAGTGACAGGGGTCTTAATAATCAGCCCCAGCATTTT
CASSDRGLNNQPQHF
>TRBJ1-4|NA|NA|TRBV5-4
TGTGCCAGCAGCTTGGGGACCGGACTATTTAATGAAAAACTGTTTTTT
CASSLGTGLFNEKLFF
>TRBJ1-5|TRBD1|NA|TRBV19
TGTGCCAGTAGCATTACGGGAGGGGGCGCTTTCGGTCAGCCCCAGCATTTT
CASSITGGGAFGQPQHF